This TCR beta chain appears in the sequencing data of a study of OX40 agonist ivuxolimab in advanced cancers. On the study more broadly: Every 2 weeks, patients received ivuxolimab intravenously, dosed at 0.01 to 10 mg/kg.

TCRdb's copy holds only in-frame clones and misses some; the assay was immunoSEQ multiplex PCR. The sample has roughly 64,000 clones, approximately 80% seen once. Remarks on this clone: Its antigen is unknown.

General observations from the study: The study observed clonal expansion of CD4+ and CD8+ blood T cells by week 6 at 0.1 to 3.0 mg/kg.

Trimming removed 4 bases from V and 10 bases from J, with 11 bases in between. Germline lookup yields CDR1 SEHNR and CDR2 FQNEAQ (reference sequence). This CDR3 contains 12 residues. This sequence joins TRBV7-9 and TRBJ2-4; D not certain. The clonotype was recovered from an adult with an advanced solid tumor such as melanoma, head and neck, liver or kidney cancer. This specimen consisted of CD4+ or CD8+ T cells sorted from blood, obtained in a trial of the OX40 agonist ivuxolimab. CDR3 sequence (DNA): TGTGCCAGCAGCTCCTGGACGCATATTCAGTACTTC. Translating it yields CASSSWTHIQYF. Full variable domain (rest looked up from reference TRBV7-9 and TRBJ2-4): DTGVSQNPRHKITKRGQNVTFRCDPISEHNRLYWYRQTLGQGPEFLTYFQNEAQLEKSRLLSDRFSAERPKGSFSTLEIQRTEQGDSAMYLCASSSWTHIQYFGAGTRLSVL.